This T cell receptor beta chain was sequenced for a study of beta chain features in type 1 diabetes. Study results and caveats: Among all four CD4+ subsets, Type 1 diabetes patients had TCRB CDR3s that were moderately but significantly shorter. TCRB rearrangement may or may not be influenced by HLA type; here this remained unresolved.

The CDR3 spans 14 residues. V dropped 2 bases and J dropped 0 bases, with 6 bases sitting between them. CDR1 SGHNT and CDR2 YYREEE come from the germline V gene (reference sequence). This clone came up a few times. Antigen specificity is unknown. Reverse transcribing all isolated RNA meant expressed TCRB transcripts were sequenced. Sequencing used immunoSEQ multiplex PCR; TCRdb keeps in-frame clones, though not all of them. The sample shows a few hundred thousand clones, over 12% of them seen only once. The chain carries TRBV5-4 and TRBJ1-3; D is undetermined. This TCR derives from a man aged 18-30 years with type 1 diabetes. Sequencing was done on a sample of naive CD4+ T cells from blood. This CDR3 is CASSLQSSGNTIYF. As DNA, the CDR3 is TGTGCCAGCAGCTTACAGAGCTCTGGAAACACCATATATTTT.